A single sample gave rise to the 21 T cell receptor beta chains below, sequenced in a study of blood T cell repertoires in COVID-19. Some clones are missing from TCRdb's copy, which holds only in-frame ones; the method was immunoSEQ multiplex PCR. The sample carries about 70,000 clones, 82% recorded once. The sequenced sample consisted of peripheral blood. Receptor source: a woman older than 75 with acute or convalescent COVID-19.

V is TRBV18 and J is TRBJ2-7, with 9 bases that match TRBD1. The CDR3 extends over 16 amino acids. The V and J ends lost 2 bases and 4 bases, in that order; junction bases with no gene match: 9. The germline V gene encodes CDR1 KGHSH and CDR2 LQKENI. The CDR3 loop reads CASSPSTVGQGYEQYF. The DNA of the CDR3 is TGTGCCAGCTCACCATCAACGGTGGGACAGGGTTACGAGCAGTACTTC.

The V and J genes are TRBV5-1 and TRBJ2-7, with D perhaps TRBD2 (5 bases). The V end lost 0 bases, the J end lost 7 bases, and 11 bases lay between the germline ends. Germline V CDR1 and CDR2: SGHRS, YFSETQ. CDR3 length equals 13 residues. For the CDR3, the DNA is TGCGCCAGCAGCTTGGTAGCTTCGGGGGAGCAGTACTTC. It encodes CASSLVASGEQYF.

The V gene is TRBV5-1, the J gene TRBJ2-1; 8 positions agree with TRBD2. CDR1 and CDR2 from the germline V gene are SGHRS and YFSETQ. V trimming: 7 bases; J trimming: 0 bases; junction bases outside the gene matches: 9. This CDR3 contains 16 residues. The CDR3 protein is CASGKTSANSYNEQFF. In nucleotides, the CDR3 is TGCGCCAGCGGGAAGACTAGCGCCAACTCCTACAATGAGCAGTTCTTC.

The CDR3 is CASSVSRDSQAFF. The CDR3 DNA sequence: TGTGCCAGCAGCGTAAGCCGGGATTCACAAGCTTTCTTT. The chain recombines TRBV9 with TRBJ1-1; no reliable D call. The germline gives CDR1 SGDLS, CDR2 YYNGEE. The CDR3 runs to 13 residues. The ends were cut back, 1 base at V and 9 bases at J, with 13 bases in the middle.

CDR3 DNA: TGTGCCAGCAGCTTGGTCGGGTTGTCAGAGACCCAGTACTTC. Its protein product is CASSLVGLSETQYF. V is TRBV5-4 and J is TRBJ2-5; no reliable D call. This CDR3 is 14 amino acids long. From germline, CDR1 is SGHNT and CDR2 YYREEE (reference sequence). V lost 0 bases and J 4 bases, leaving 10 bases between the germline ends.

V and J are TRBV10-2 and TRBJ2-3; maybe TRBD1 (6 bases). Trimming shortened V by 6 bases and J by 4 bases, and 17 bases separated the two germline ends. CDR1 WSHSY and CDR2 SAAADI come from the germline V gene. CDR3 size: 15 residues. Written as DNA, the CDR3 is TGCGCCAGCAGGGGGACCCACAAGGGGGCAGATACGCAGTATTTT. This translates into CASRGTHKGADTQYF.

This clone was observed a few times. The CDR3 here is CASSSDKVRNTGELFF. As DNA, the CDR3 is TGTGCCAGCAGCTCGGACAAGGTCCGGAACACCGGGGAGCTGTTTTTT. The rearrangement uses TRBV7-6 and TRBJ2-2; TRBD1 is a possible D gene (5 bases). This CDR3 has 16 residues. Per germline, CDR1 SGHVS and CDR2 FNYEAQ. Trimming removed 4 bases at V and 1 base at J, with 13 bases between.

The chain employs TRBV7-8 and TRBJ2-7, with D unresolved. The CDR3 runs to 12 residues. Trimming took off 2 bases at V and 2 bases at J, with 4 bases between the two ends. Looked up from germline, CDR1 is SGHVS and CDR2 is FQNEAQ. CDR3 DNA: TGTGCCAGCAGCTTACTTCCCTACGAGCAGTACTTC. The encoded protein is CASSLLPYEQYF.

The chain joins TRBV30 to TRBJ2-5; TRBD1 agrees at 7 bases. The CDR3 extends over 16 amino acids. J was trimmed by 7 bases and V by 1 base; bases with no gene match: 15. CDR1 is GTSNPN, CDR2 SVGIG, per germline (reference sequence). CDR3: CAWSDRPGGGSGTQYF. CDR3 nucleotide sequence: TGTGCCTGGAGTGACCGGCCAGGGGGTGGATCTGGGACCCAGTACTTC.

J is TRBJ2-3 and V is TRBV2, with TRBD2 matching over 9 bases. This CDR3 contains 15 residues. The germline gives CDR1 SNHLY, CDR2 FYNNEI. V lost 8 bases, J lost 0 bases, and 6 bases stayed unmatched. The DNA for the CDR3 is TGTGCCAGCGGGGGACTAGCACTGAGCACAGATACGCAGTATTTT. This codes for CASGGLALSTDTQYF.

The DNA for the CDR3 is TGTGCCAGCAGCCCAGACAGGGCGGAGGGCTACACCTTC. It specifies CASSPDRAEGYTF. This chain uses TRBV7-2 with TRBJ1-2, with 7 positions matching TRBD1. CDR1 is SGHTA, CDR2 FQGNSA, per germline. V dropped 5 bases and J dropped 8; count of bases not matched to a gene: 8. This CDR3 is built from 13 residues.

The rearrangement uses TRBV5-1 and TRBJ1-6, with D unclear. Trimming took off 0 bases at V and 6 bases at J, with 13 bases between the two ends. Germline lookup yields CDR1 SGHRS and CDR2 YFSETQ. CDR3 length equals 16 residues. CDR3: CASSLAGIRGNSPLHF. For the CDR3, the DNA is TGCGCCAGCAGCTTGGCCGGGATCCGCGGTAATTCACCCCTCCACTTT.

This clone has just one count. The V gene is TRBV14, the J gene TRBJ1-6; a possible D gene is TRBD1 (6 bases). Trimming took off 0 bases at V and 8 bases at J, with 20 bases between the two ends. This CDR3 has 18 amino acids. CDR1 is SGHDN, CDR2 FVKESK, per germline. The CDR3 here is CASSQDRSSGHHYSPLHF. The CDR3 DNA follows: TGTGCCAGCAGCCAAGATAGATCCTCGGGACATCATTATTCACCCCTCCACTTT. Using reference TRBV14 and TRBJ1-6 for the parts outside the CDR3, the full variable domain is EAGVTQFPSHSVIEKGQTVTLRCDPISGHDNLYWYRRVMGKEIKFLLHFVKESKQDESGMPNNRFLAERTGGTYSTLKVQPAELEDSGVYFCASSQDRSSGHHYSPLHFGNGTRLTVT.

The gene calls are TRBV23-1 and TRBJ2-1; 7 bases agree with TRBD1. TRBV23-1 is given ORF status, its function remaining uncertain. The CDR3 totals 22 residues. Trimming took 3 bases from V and 0 from J; bases not matched to a gene: 23. The CDR3 sequence: CASSHSTPGQPLRESSYNEQFF. The DNA of the CDR3 is TGCGCCAGCAGTCATTCTACTCCGGGACAGCCTCTTCGGGAAAGCTCCTACAATGAGCAGTTCTTC.

The CDR3, as DNA: TGTGCCAGCAGCAGAGGGACTAGCGGATCCTACAATGAGCAGTTCTTC. Its translation is CASSRGTSGSYNEQFF. The chain joins TRBV5-4 to TRBJ2-1; 11 bases match TRBD2. The trim removed 4 bases at V and 1 base at J, leaving 4 bases unmatched. Germline lookup yields CDR1 SGHNT and CDR2 YYREEE (reference sequence). The CDR3 runs 16 residues.

This clone was seen only once. The V and J genes are TRBV27 and TRBJ1-2; TRBD1 might be the D (5 bases). Germline values: CDR1 MNHEY, CDR2 SMNVEV (reference sequence). This CDR3 is built from 15 residues. The ends were cut back, 6 bases at V and 0 bases at J, with 14 bases in the middle. The DNA of the CDR3 is TGTGCCAGCAGACCGACAGCTCTTACTAACTATGGCTACACCTTC. Translation gives CASRPTALTNYGYTF.

V and J are TRBV2 and TRBJ2-5, with D tentatively TRBD2 (5 bases). The CDR3 totals 12 residues. Per the germline V gene, CDR1 is SNHLY and CDR2 is FYNNEI. Deletions cut 8 bases from V and 5 bases from J, with 12 bases between. The CDR3 bases are TGTGCCAGCGACGGGTCGGGGGAGACCCAGTACTTC. Protein sequence: CASDGSGETQYF.

V gene TRBV28 combines with J gene TRBJ2-3; 10 bases fit TRBD2. Losses at the gene ends were 4 bases for V and 2 bases for J; bases not matched to a gene: 6. Germline V gene lookup returns CDR1 MDHEN and CDR2 SYDVKM. The CDR3 covers 16 residues. As DNA, the CDR3 is TGTGCCAGCAGTTATCAAGCGGGGGGGCTCACAGATACGCAGTATTTT. Translated: CASSYQAGGLTDTQYF.

The chain carries TRBV15 and TRBJ2-1; TRBD2 aligns across 8 bases. The CDR3 runs to 15 residues. Trimming removed 3 bases from V and 5 bases from J; junction bases left unmatched: 6. The germline gives CDR1 LNHNV, CDR2 YYDKDF (reference sequence). DNA for the CDR3: TGTGCCACCAGCAGGGTTAGCGGGGCGCACAATGAGCAGTTCTTC. Its translation: CATSRVSGAHNEQFF.

The chain uses TRBV3-1 (or the pseudogene TRBV3-2) and TRBJ2-1, with 12 positions matching TRBD1. V was pared by 5 bases and J by 9 bases, with 8 bases of the junction left unmatched. The CDR3 runs 15 residues. CDR1 and CDR2 from the germline V gene are LGHDT and YNNKEL (reference sequence). The CDR3 region has the DNA TGTGCCAGCAGCAAATTGGGACAGGGGGCGCGTGAGCAGTTCTTC. It is translated as CASSKLGQGAREQFF.

The rearrangement uses TRBV11-2 and TRBJ2-1; D possibly corresponds to TRBD2 (5 bases). V was trimmed by 3 bases and J by 7 bases, leaving 13 bases between them. CDR1 SGHAT and CDR2 FQNNGV come from the germline V gene. The CDR3 spans 14 residues. For the CDR3, the DNA is TGTGCCAGCAGCTTTCGGGGTGGATCAAATGAGCAGTTCTTC. Translated: CASSFRGGSNEQFF.